This paragraph reports one T cell receptor (beta chain). The junction differs from germline at one of its ends, possibly a read error. Germline V lookup: CDR1 SGHRS, CDR2 YFSETQ. This CDR3 is built from 15 residues. PCR was performed a second time for about 6 to 11 cycles using a sample-barcoded 5' primer and a J-beta primer mix. TCRdb re-derived calls from the 5' RACE reads in MiXCR, one entry per CDR3 protein. The table has roughly 1.7 million distinct CDR3 sequences, about 35% seen once. This sample was included in a study of blood T cells in healthy people across ages. Whenever a sample was processed, at least 6.5 million PBMCs were isolated.

The chain joins TRBV5-1 to TRBJ1-1; D is unresolved. Material for sequencing was blood. The source is a woman aged 25-40 years in good health. The CDR3 loop reads CASRLATFSNTEAFF. The DNA for the CDR3 is TGCGCCAGCAGGCTTGCCACTTTTTCGAACACTGAGGCTTTCTTT.